The clone carrying this T cell receptor (beta chain) appeared a few times. The entry originates in a study of blood T cell repertoires in COVID-19. For the study at large: Nucleic acid was either cDNA or gDNA, and it came from T cells, B-cell-depleted T cells, or PBMCs.

Sequencing was performed with immunoSEQ multiplex PCR; in TCRdb, only in-frame clones are kept and a portion is missing. The data hold roughly 200,000 clones, with approximately 86% observed a single time. From germline, CDR1 is SEHNR and CDR2 FQNEAQ (reference sequence). The CDR3 has 14 amino acids. The ends were cut back, 5 bases at V and 7 bases at J, with 14 bases in the middle. The sample comprised PBMCs or T cells enriched from blood (not recorded which). V and J are TRBV7-9 and TRBJ1-4; D is perhaps TRBD1 (6 bases). The TCR sequence derives from a young woman who had been exposed to COVID-19. The CDR3 DNA is TGTGCCAGCAGCCCCAGGGGATTAGGTGAAAAACTGTTTTTT. Translated, it gives CASSPRGLGEKLFF.